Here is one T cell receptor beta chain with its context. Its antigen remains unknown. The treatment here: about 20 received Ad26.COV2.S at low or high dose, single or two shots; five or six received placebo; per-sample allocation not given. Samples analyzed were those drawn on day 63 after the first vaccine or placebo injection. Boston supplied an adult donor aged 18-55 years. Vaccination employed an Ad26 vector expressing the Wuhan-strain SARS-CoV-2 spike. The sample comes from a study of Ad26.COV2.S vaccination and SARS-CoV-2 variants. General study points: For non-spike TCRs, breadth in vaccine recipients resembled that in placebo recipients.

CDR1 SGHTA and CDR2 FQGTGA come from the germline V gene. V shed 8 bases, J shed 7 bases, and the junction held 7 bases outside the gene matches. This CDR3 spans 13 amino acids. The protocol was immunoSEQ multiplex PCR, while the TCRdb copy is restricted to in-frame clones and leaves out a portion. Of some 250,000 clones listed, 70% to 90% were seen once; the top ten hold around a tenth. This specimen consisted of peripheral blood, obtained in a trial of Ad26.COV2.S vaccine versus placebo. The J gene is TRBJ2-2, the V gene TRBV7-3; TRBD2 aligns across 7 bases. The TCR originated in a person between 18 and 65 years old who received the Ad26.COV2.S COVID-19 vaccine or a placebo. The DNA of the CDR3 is TGTGCCAGCGGGAGGGGTCTCGGCGGGGAGCTGTTTTTT. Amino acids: CASGRGLGGELFF.